This passage covers 24 T cell receptor beta chains from one sample sequenced in a study of response to subunit inactivated influenza vaccine (dated by TCRdb to 2016 to 2019). Library method: RT-PCR. Data came from an Illumina HiSeq 2500. The public reads were quality trimmed at Q25 with fastp and then assembled into clones with MiXCR by TCRdb, keeping productive beta chains. Duplicate CDR3 protein sequences are folded into a single record with the most common DNA and genes. The sample table shows approximately 700,000 distinct CDR3 sequences, and around 14% are seen once. More than 9% of the sample lies in the top ten. The sample was PBMCs from blood, taken 11 to 12 days after vaccination. Receptors originate from a man aged 45-65 years who received an inactivated influenza vaccine. Donor details come from another sample of the same person, matched by shared clones.

The V call is TRBV20-1, the J call TRBJ1-6; tentative D call: TRBD1 (5 bases). The germline V and J ends were trimmed by 3 bases and 0 bases, with 12 bases remaining between them. The germline gives CDR1 DFQATT, CDR2 SNEGSKA (reference sequence). This CDR3 is built from 16 residues. CDR3 DNA: TGCAGTGCTAGTATGGGGGGAAGCTCCTATAATTCACCCCTCCACTTT. Amino acids: CSASMGGSSYNSPLHF.

V is TRBV12-3 or TRBV12-4 and J is TRBJ2-3; weak D call: TRBD2 (5 bases). CDR3 length equals 14 residues. The V gene lost 5 bases and the J gene lost 2 bases, with 11 bases spanning the gap. This CDR3 reads CASSPRGITDTQYF. CDR3 nucleotides: TGTGCCAGCAGTCCCCGGGGTATCACAGATACGCAGTATTTT.

This clonotype has a count of ten or more. The V and J genes are TRBV5-1 and TRBJ2-3; D not resolved. V was trimmed by 0 bases and J by 2 bases, leaving 10 bases between them. The length of the CDR3 is 15 residues. From germline, CDR1 is SGHRS and CDR2 YFSETQ. CDR3 DNA: TGCGCCAGCAGCTTGGATGCGGACCTCACAGATACGCAGTATTTT. It specifies CASSLDADLTDTQYF.

This sequence joins TRBV30 and TRBJ2-6, with D uncertain. V was clipped by 2 bases and J by 2 bases, with 10 bases between them. The germline gives CDR1 GTSNPN, CDR2 SVGIG (reference sequence). The CDR3 is 15 residues long. The CDR3 protein is CAWSWRRPGANVLTF. CDR3 in DNA: TGTGCCTGGAGTTGGCGTAGGCCTGGGGCCAACGTCCTGACTTTC.

This clonotype has just a few counts. The chain links TRBV5-5 to TRBJ1-3, with 9 bases that match TRBD1. The J segment lost 5 bases and the V segment lost 3 bases, leaving 9 bases of the junction unmatched. CDR1 SGHKS and CDR2 YYEKEE come from the germline V gene (reference sequence). The CDR3 length is 16 residues. CDR3 nucleotide sequence: TGTGCCAGCAGCTCCTCTACAGGGGGCGCGAGAAACACCATATATTTT. It specifies CASSSSTGGARNTIYF.

This clonotype appeared a few times. The chain combines TRBV3-1 with TRBJ2-2, with 11 bases that match TRBD2. Germline V gives CDR1 LGHDT, CDR2 YNNKEL (reference sequence). This CDR3 is 15 amino acids long. Losses at the gene ends were 4 bases for V and 5 bases for J; bases not matched to a gene: 3. The DNA for the CDR3 is TGTGCCAGCAGCCTTAGCGGGGGGGTGACCGGGGAGCTGTTTTTT. It codes for CASSLSGGVTGELFF. The full variable domain, rest sourced from reference TRBV3-1 and TRBJ2-2, is DTAVSQTPKYLVTQMGNDKSIKCEQNLGHDTMYWYKQDSKKFLKIMFSYNNKELIINETVPNRFSPKSPDKAHLNLHINSLELGDSAVYFCASSLSGGVTGELFFGEGSRLTVL.

This clonotype was seen more than once but under ten times. CDR3: CASSGQGEGETQYF. CDR3 bases: TGTGCCAGCAGTGGACAGGGGGAAGGAGAGACCCAGTACTTC. The chain links TRBV2 to TRBJ2-5; 9 nucleotides line up with TRBD1. CDR3 length: 14 residues. The germline V gene has CDR1 SNHLY and CDR2 FYNNEI. Trimming at V came to 4 bases and at J to 4 bases, leaving 4 bases not matched to a gene.

In its sample, this clonotype was seen many times. The V and J genes are TRBV7-6 and TRBJ1-4, with D perhaps TRBD1 (5 bases). CDR1 SGHVS and CDR2 FNYEAQ come from the germline V gene. This CDR3 contains 16 residues. The V and J ends lost 5 bases and 7 bases respectively, with 20 bases between them. CDR3 protein: CASSQNPPYGAEKLFF. Written as DNA, the CDR3 is TGTGCCAGCAGCCAGAACCCACCCTATGGGGCTGAAAAACTGTTTTTT. Based on the CDR3 plus reference TRBV7-6 and TRBJ1-4, the full variable domain is GAGVSQSPRYKVTKRGQDVALRCDPISGHVSLYWYRQALGQGPEFLTYFNYEAQQDKSGLPNDRFSAERPEGSISTLTIQRTEQRDSAMYRCASSQNPPYGAEKLFFGSGTQLSVL.

This clonotype was seen many times. The CDR3 DNA follows: TGTGCCAGCAGCAAAGCCAAAGTAAGCGACACTGAAGCTTTCTTT. This codes for CASSKAKVSDTEAFF. The chain recombines TRBV21-1 with TRBJ1-1. TRBV21-1 is a known pseudogene. The CDR3 is made up of 15 amino acids.

This clonotype was seen at least ten times. J is TRBJ2-1 and V is TRBV10-3; no clear D gene. The germline gives CDR1 ENHRY, CDR2 SYGVKD. This CDR3 has 14 residues. Between the trimmed V and J ends, which lost 7 bases and 5 bases, there was a span of 15 bases. The CDR3: CAIMSSGRNNEQFF. The CDR3 bases are TGTGCCATCATGAGCTCGGGTAGAAACAATGAGCAGTTCTTC.

This clonotype has only a few counts. The chain recombines TRBV12-3 or TRBV12-4 with TRBJ1-2; 8 nucleotides match TRBD1. V lost 6 bases and J lost 4; bases outside the gene matches: 10. The CDR3 extends over 15 amino acids. CDR3 in amino acids: CASSPLRGQGYGYTF. The CDR3 region has the DNA TGTGCCAGCAGCCCCCTCAGGGGGCAGGGCTATGGCTACACCTTC.

The chain carries TRBV7-2 and TRBJ2-7; D not resolved. CDR1 is SGHTA and CDR2 is FQGNSA in the germline V gene. The CDR3 length is 12 residues. Trimming stripped 8 bases from V and 0 bases from J, with 8 bases between. CDR3 DNA: TGTGCCAGCGTACTCAACTCCTACGAGCAGTACTTC. Protein product: CASVLNSYEQYF. Drawing the rest from reference TRBV7-2 and TRBJ2-7, the complete variable domain is GAGVSQSPSNKVTEKGKDVELRCDPISGHTALYWYRQSLGQGLEFLIYFQGNSAPDKSGLPSDRFSAERTGGSVSTLTIQRTQQEDSAVYLCASVLNSYEQYFGPGTRLTVT.

The rearrangement links TRBV4-1 to TRBJ2-7, with 13 nucleotides matching TRBD2. J was trimmed by 7 bases and V by 2 bases; bases with no gene match: 17. Per germline, CDR1 MGHRA and CDR2 YSYEKL. The CDR3 consists of 19 residues. CDR3 in amino acids: CASSQLTRTSGGSRKEQYF. CDR3 DNA: TGCGCCAGCAGCCAACTCACCCGGACTAGCGGGGGCAGCCGAAAGGAGCAGTACTTC.

The chain employs TRBV9 and TRBJ2-1; the match to TRBD2 covers 9 bases. Germline V CDR1 and CDR2: SGDLS, YYNGEE. V lost 2 bases, J lost 8 bases, and 8 bases stayed unmatched. This CDR3 region has 15 residues. The CDR3 protein is CASSVAGLASHEQFF. The CDR3 DNA reads TGTGCCAGCAGCGTCGCGGGACTAGCTAGCCATGAGCAGTTCTTC.

This clonotype was observed a few times. This chain links TRBV4-3 with TRBJ2-6; D is unresolved. The ends were cut back, 0 bases at V and 4 bases at J, with 4 bases in the middle. The CDR3 totals 14 residues. Germline CDR1 LGHNA, CDR2 YSLEER. The CDR3 sequence is CASSQEGGANVLTF. The CDR3, as DNA: TGCGCCAGCAGCCAAGAGGGCGGGGCCAACGTCCTGACTTTC.

The V call is TRBV18, the J call TRBJ2-5; 7 bases agree with TRBD1. Germline trimming cut 10 bases from V and 1 base from J; bases unmatched to any gene: 9. CDR3 size: 14 residues. Germline assignment: CDR1 KGHSH and CDR2 LQKENI. Here the CDR3 DNA reads TGTGCCACCAATGGACAGGCCATCCAAGAGACCCAGTACTTC. This codes for CATNGQAIQETQYF.

This clonotype was counted only a few times. The junction departs from the called germline gene at one end, perhaps through a read error. The rearrangement joins TRBV15 to TRBJ2-7; D remains ambiguous. The V gene's germline CDR1 is LNHNV and CDR2 YYDKDF (reference sequence). There are 13 residues in the CDR3. The CDR3 protein is CATSREKVYKQYF. The CDR3 DNA follows: TGTGCCACCAGCAGAGAAAAGGTCTACAAGCAGTACTTC. Together with reference TRBV15 and TRBJ2-7, the CDR3 gives the full variable domain: DAMVIQNPRYQVTQFGKPVTLSCSQTLNHNVMYWYQQKSSQAPKLLFHYYDKDFNNEADTPDNFQSRRPNTSFCFLDIRSPGLGDTAMYLCATSREKVYKQYFGPGTRLTVT.

The chain employs TRBV7-9 and TRBJ1-2, with 11 bases fitting TRBD1. With 5 bases clipped from V and 0 bases from J, the junction kept 5 bases outside the gene matches. CDR1 SEHNR and CDR2 FQNEAQ come from the germline V gene (reference sequence). The length of the CDR3 is 16 residues. The CDR3 DNA sequence: TGTGCCAGCAGCCCTGCGGGACAGGGGGCTAACTATGGCTACACCTTC. This sequence encodes CASSPAGQGANYGYTF.

This clonotype was recorded a few times. V and J are TRBV11-2 and TRBJ2-7; unclear D gene. V lost 3 bases and J lost 5, with 8 bases in between. Germline loops: CDR1 SGHAT, CDR2 FQNNGV. The CDR3 runs to 12 residues. This CDR3 reads CASSFREDEQYF. CDR3 DNA: TGTGCCAGCAGCTTTCGTGAGGACGAGCAGTACTTC.

This rearrangement joins TRBV7-2 to TRBJ2-1; TRBD2 aligns across 7 bases. In germline, CDR1 is SGHTA, CDR2 FQGNSA. The CDR3 is 16 residues long. The V segment lost 1 base and the J segment 9 bases; nucleotides outside the gene matches: 12. The CDR3 is CASSLEASGNQGEQFF. The CDR3 nucleotides are TGTGCCAGCAGCTTAGAGGCTAGCGGAAACCAGGGTGAGCAGTTCTTC.

The DNA of the CDR3 is TGTGCCAGCAGTTTTGCGGGAGTCAATGAGCAGTTCTTC. Its protein product is CASSFAGVNEQFF. The V and J genes are TRBV12-3 or TRBV12-4 and TRBJ2-1, with TRBD2 matching 7 bases. V lost 3 bases, J lost 6 bases, and 2 bases stayed unmatched. There are 13 residues in the CDR3.

The chain joins TRBV6-2 or TRBV6-3 to TRBJ2-2; D is possibly TRBD1 (6 bases). The V gene's germline CDR1 is MNHEY and CDR2 SVGEGT. V gave up 8 bases and J gave up 0 bases, with 13 bases separating them. The CDR3 has 15 amino acids. CDR3 amino acids: CASLRDRTNTGELFF. The CDR3, as DNA: TGTGCCAGCTTAAGAGACAGGACGAACACCGGGGAGCTGTTTTTT.

V is TRBV20-1 and J is TRBJ2-1; 15 nucleotides line up with TRBD2. Germline trimming cut 0 bases from V and 9 bases from J; bases unmatched to any gene: 12. This CDR3 spans 18 amino acids. Germline loops: CDR1 DFQATT, CDR2 SNEGSKA (reference sequence). The CDR3 reads CSARDWQPGLAGGTEQFF. DNA for the CDR3: TGCAGTGCTAGAGATTGGCAGCCGGGACTAGCGGGAGGAACTGAGCAGTTCTTC.

This sequence joins TRBV20-1 and TRBJ1-2, with D unresolved. Looked up from germline, CDR1 is DFQATT and CDR2 is SNEGSKA (reference sequence). Trimming left V 5 bases short and J 3 bases short, with 10 bases between. This CDR3 contains 12 residues. CDR3: CSARLSHYGYTF. The CDR3 nucleotides read TGCAGTGCTCGACTCAGTCACTATGGCTACACCTTC.